What follows are 30 T cell receptor beta chains derived from one specimen sequenced in a study of blood T cell repertoires in COVID-19. Sequencing used immunoSEQ multiplex PCR; TCRdb keeps in-frame clones, though not all of them. The table lists 250,000 to 300,000 clones, about 88% of them singletons. The sample was peripheral blood. The receptors come from a young man with active or convalescent COVID-19.

This chain joins TRBV30 and TRBJ1-3, with D perhaps TRBD1 (6 bases). Germline V gives CDR1 GTSNPN, CDR2 SVGIG (reference sequence). CDR3 length: 14 amino acids. Trimming took off 5 bases at V and 7 bases at J, with 18 bases between the two ends. The CDR3 coding sequence is TGTGCCTGGGCCGGTCACAGGGTAGGGAACACCATATATTTT. It translates to CAWAGHRVGNTIYF.

CDR3 amino acids: CASSSGGSGNTIYF. The DNA of the CDR3 is TGTGCCAGCAGTTCAGGGGGCTCTGGAAACACCATATATTTT. This chain uses TRBV6-6 with TRBJ1-3, with TRBD1 matching over 7 bases. This CDR3 comprises 14 residues. V shed 4 bases, J shed 0 bases, and the junction held 0 bases outside the gene matches. CDR1 is MNHNY and CDR2 is SVGAGI in the germline V gene (reference sequence).

The rearrangement links TRBV9 to TRBJ2-2; 12 bases agree with TRBD2. V lost 0 bases, J lost 6 bases, and 0 bases stayed unmatched. Germline loops: CDR1 SGDLS, CDR2 YYNGEE. The CDR3 has 15 amino acids. The CDR3 sequence is CASSVASGGAGELFF. The CDR3, as DNA: TGTGCCAGCAGCGTAGCTAGCGGGGGGGCCGGGGAGCTGTTTTTT.

This clone was counted a single time. This chain links TRBV6-4 with TRBJ2-3; D is perhaps TRBD2 (6 bases). Trimming removed 4 bases from V and 1 base from J, with 15 bases in between. CDR3 length: 16 residues. CDR1 and CDR2 (germline): MRHNA, SNTAGT. CDR3 sequence: CASSAGGEVGTDTQYF. CDR3 DNA sequence: TGTGCCAGCAGTGCAGGAGGGGAGGTGGGCACAGATACGCAGTATTTT.

The genes are TRBV7-9 and TRBJ2-4; 14 nucleotides agree with TRBD2. The trim removed 4 bases at V and 7 bases at J, leaving 0 bases unmatched. The CDR3 totals 14 residues. CDR1 is SEHNR and CDR2 is FQNEAQ in the germline V gene (reference sequence). This CDR3 reads CASSWTSGRNIQYF. The CDR3 DNA sequence: TGTGCCAGCAGCTGGACTAGCGGGAGGAACATTCAGTACTTC.

The gene calls are TRBV5-4 and TRBJ2-1; unclear D gene. Germline CDR1 and CDR2: SGHNT and YYREEE (reference sequence). The CDR3 is made up of 13 amino acids. V was clipped by 4 bases and J by 7 bases, with 12 bases between them. CDR3 loop: CASSTGVWNEQFF. The CDR3 nucleotides read TGTGCCAGCAGCACGGGTGTTTGGAATGAGCAGTTCTTC.

The chain joins TRBV18 to TRBJ1-1; D is undetermined. Trimming cost V 2 bases and J 8 bases, with 12 bases left between them. The germline V gene encodes CDR1 KGHSH and CDR2 LQKENI. This CDR3 comprises 13 residues. DNA for the CDR3: TGTGCCAGCTCACCAGAAGCAACAGCAGAAGCTTTCTTT. This codes for CASSPEATAEAFF.

The table lists this clone with a count of one. The chain has TRBV30 and TRBJ1-3; D gene uncertain. Trimming shortened V by 4 bases and J by 1 base, and 14 bases separated the two germline ends. CDR3 size: 15 residues. CDR1 is GTSNPN and CDR2 is SVGIG in the germline V gene (reference sequence). CDR3 nucleotide sequence: TGTGCCTGGACCCGCTTGGCGAGGTCTGGAAACACCATATATTTT. Its translation is CAWTRLARSGNTIYF.

This clone has a single count. Other DNA sequences of this sample code for an identical CDR3. This rearrangement joins TRBV4-3 to TRBJ2-1, with a weak D call TRBD2 (5 bases). Germline loops: CDR1 LGHNA, CDR2 YSLEER. The CDR3 has 14 amino acids. The V end lost 3 bases, the J end lost 0 bases, and 6 bases lay between the germline ends. In DNA, the CDR3 is TGCGCCAGCAGCCAGGGGAGCTCCTACAATGAGCAGTTCTTC. Residues: CASSQGSSYNEQFF.

In the case of this clone: The junction differs from germline at one of its ends, possibly a read error. The V and J genes are TRBV13 and TRBJ2-1, with TRBD2 matching 11 bases. The CDR3 extends over 14 amino acids. From germline, CDR1 is PRHDT and CDR2 FYEKMQ (reference sequence). For the CDR3, the DNA is TGTGCCAGCAGATTAGCGGGAGGGAACAATGAGCAGTTCTTC. The encoded protein is CASRLAGGNNEQFF.

The count of this clone is one. This chain connects TRBV5-1 to TRBJ2-1; TRBD2 matches 7 bases. This CDR3 is built from 15 residues. Germline CDR1 and CDR2: SGHRS and YFSETQ. The ends lost 0 bases at V and 4 bases at J; junction bases unmatched: 4. This CDR3 reads CASSLDGEGYNEQFF. Written as DNA, the CDR3 is TGCGCCAGCAGCTTGGATGGGGAGGGATACAATGAGCAGTTCTTC.

CDR3 DNA: TGTGCCAGCAGTTACAGCCTGGAGGACGAGCAGTACTTC. This codes for CASSYSLEDEQYF. The chain has TRBV6-2 or TRBV6-3 and TRBJ2-7; D may be TRBD2 (5 bases). CDR1 and CDR2 from the germline V gene are MNHEY and SVGEGT. With 2 bases removed from V and 5 bases from J, the gap between germline ends came to 10 bases. The CDR3 covers 13 residues.

The J gene is TRBJ1-2, the V gene TRBV25-1; a possible D gene is TRBD1 (6 bases). The CDR3 is 12 amino acids. V lost 5 bases, J lost 3 bases, and 7 bases lay in between. Germline V lookup: CDR1 MGHDK, CDR2 SYGVNS. As DNA, the CDR3 is TGTGCCAGCAGTACAGGGTACTATGGCTACACCTTC. It specifies CASSTGYYGYTF.

This sequence joins TRBV5-1 and TRBJ1-6; TRBD1 aligns across 8 bases. The length of the CDR3 is 15 residues. The V segment lost 1 base and the J segment 8 bases; nucleotides outside the gene matches: 5. Germline CDR1 SGHRS, CDR2 YFSETQ. The CDR3 sequence is CASSLTGGGYSPLHF. In nucleotides, the CDR3 is TGCGCCAGCAGCTTGACAGGGGGGGGATATTCACCCCTCCACTTT.

This rearrangement joins TRBV25-1 to TRBJ2-5, with TRBD1 as a possible D gene (6 bases). V lost 4 bases and J lost 7, with 16 bases in between. The CDR3 is 14 residues long. Per germline, CDR1 MGHDK and CDR2 SYGVNS. CDR3 loop: CASSAFWGPTTQYF. Here the CDR3 DNA reads TGTGCCAGCAGTGCATTCTGGGGGCCGACGACCCAGTACTTC.

The chain combines TRBV6-5 with TRBJ1-1; no clear D gene. V shed 8 bases and J shed 0 bases, with 16 bases lying between them. The CDR3 has 15 residues. Germline V gene sequence: CDR1 MNHEY, CDR2 SVGAGI. CDR3 amino acids: CASSSLKVLNTEAFF. The CDR3 bases are TGTGCCAGCTCTAGCCTGAAAGTGCTGAACACTGAAGCTTTCTTT.

This clone showed up just a few times. In nucleotides, the CDR3 is TGTGCCAGCAGCAAGCGGGGCTCCGGGGTCGAGCAGTACTTC. Protein: CASSKRGSGVEQYF. This rearrangement joins TRBV3-1 (or the pseudogene TRBV3-2) to TRBJ2-7; the match to TRBD2 covers 7 bases. The CDR3 runs to 14 residues. The junction had 10 bases not matched to a gene; V was cut back by 5 bases and J by 6 bases. CDR1 and CDR2 from the germline V gene are LGHDT and YNNKEL (reference sequence).

This rearrangement joins TRBV5-1 to TRBJ1-6; D remains unclear. CDR1 is SGHRS, CDR2 YFSETQ, per germline. The CDR3 contains 13 residues. V dropped 0 bases and J dropped 8 bases, with 6 bases sitting between them. The CDR3, as DNA: TGCGCCAGCAGCTTGGGTCAGGATTCACCCCTCCACTTT. Amino acids: CASSLGQDSPLHF.

V usage is TRBV23-1 and J usage is TRBJ1-2; D gene unclear. TRBV23-1 is marked as an open reading frame, function uncertain. This CDR3 contains 10 residues. The V end lost 8 bases, the J end lost 8 bases, and 9 bases lay between the germline ends. This CDR3 is CASGPRGYTF. DNA for the CDR3: TGCGCCAGCGGCCCGAGGGGCTACACCTTC.

There are a few counts of this clone. The CDR3, as DNA: TGCAGCGCCTGGGCCGGCGAGCAGTACTTC. Its translation is CSAWAGEQYF. The V and J genes are TRBV29-1 and TRBJ2-7; D is uncertain. CDR1 is SQVTM, CDR2 ANQGSEA, per germline. V was shortened by 7 bases and J by 6 bases, with 10 bases between the two germline ends. CDR3 length: 10 residues.

The table lists this clone with a few counts. The gene calls are TRBV6-6 and TRBJ2-7; perhaps TRBD2 as D (6 bases). Germline loops: CDR1 MNHNY, CDR2 SVGAGI (reference sequence). V was cut by 8 bases and J by 0 bases, with 14 bases left in between. The CDR3 is 14 residues long. The CDR3 bases are TGTGCCAGCTCCACCTTAGCGGACTCCTACGAGCAGTACTTC. Its translation is CASSTLADSYEQYF.

The CDR3 region is CASSVGGVSTNTQYF. CDR3 in DNA: TGTGCCAGCAGCGTTGGAGGGGTTTCAACAAATACGCAGTATTTT. This sequence joins TRBV9 and TRBJ2-3; TRBD2 might be the D (6 bases). The CDR3 spans 15 residues. In germline, CDR1 is SGDLS, CDR2 YYNGEE. The V end was cut by 2 bases, the J end by 7 bases, with 17 bases between.

J is TRBJ1-5 and V is TRBV20-1; weak D call: TRBD1 (5 bases). The CDR3 is made up of 15 amino acids. V lost 3 bases and J 0 bases, leaving 12 bases between the germline ends. Germline V CDR1 and CDR2: DFQATT, SNEGSKA (reference sequence). CDR3: CSASLLTDSNQPQHF. As DNA, the CDR3 is TGCAGTGCTAGTCTTCTGACAGATAGCAATCAGCCCCAGCATTTT.

The chain combines TRBV7-9 with TRBJ1-6, with D possibly being TRBD1 (5 bases). This CDR3 contains 14 residues. Trimming cost V 0 bases and J 8 bases, with 8 bases left between them. Germline CDR1 SEHNR, CDR2 FQNEAQ (reference sequence). The CDR3 bases are TGTGCCAGCAGCTTAGCAGGGGTTGATTCACCCCTCCACTTT. Its protein is CASSLAGVDSPLHF.

CDR3 DNA: TGTGCCAGCACCTTTGAGGAGACCCAGTACTTC. This gives the protein CASTFEETQYF. This chain joins TRBV27 and TRBJ2-5; D unresolved. The CDR3 contains 11 residues. Trimming shortened V by 7 bases and J by 5 bases, and 8 bases separated the two germline ends. Germline V gives CDR1 MNHEY, CDR2 SMNVEV (reference sequence).

The V gene is TRBV6-5, the J gene TRBJ2-5; possible D gene TRBD1, 6 bases. This CDR3 is built from 13 residues. The germline V and J ends were trimmed by 5 bases and 5 bases, with 12 bases remaining between them. CDR1 and CDR2 (germline): MNHEY, SVGAGI. The CDR3 bases are TGTGCCAGCAGTCGAGGGGGTGGTGAGACCCAGTACTTC. Its translation is CASSRGGGETQYF.

Only one count was recorded for this clone. The V gene is TRBV9, the J gene TRBJ2-7, with 8 bases aligning to TRBD1. After removal of 3 bases from V and 1 base from J, the junction contained 6 bases not matched to a gene. The germline V gene has CDR1 SGDLS and CDR2 YYNGEE. This CDR3 contains 15 residues. CDR3 residues: CASSEAGGGSYEQYF. The CDR3 DNA reads TGTGCCAGCAGCGAGGCAGGGGGCGGATCCTACGAGCAGTACTTC.

This rearrangement joins TRBV7-2 to TRBJ2-7; TRBD1 matches 10 bases. From germline, CDR1 is SGHTA and CDR2 FQGNSA. The junction had 5 bases not matched to a gene; V was cut back by 5 bases and J by 4 bases. This CDR3 is built from 14 residues. The CDR3 DNA is TGTGCCAGCAGCCCTCGGACAGGGGGGTACGAGCAGTACTTC. Amino acids: CASSPRTGGYEQYF. The variable domain in full, completed from reference TRBV7-2 and TRBJ2-7, reads GAGVSQSPSNKVTEKGKDVELRCDPISGHTALYWYRQSLGQGLEFLIYFQGNSAPDKSGLPSDRFSAERTGGSVSTLTIQRTQQEDSAVYLCASSPRTGGYEQYFGPGTRLTVT.

V is TRBV14 and J is TRBJ2-7; D gene uncertain. Germline CDR1 reads SGHDN; CDR2 reads FVKESK. The V and J ends lost 2 bases and 1 base respectively, with 6 bases between them. The CDR3 extends over 13 amino acids. The CDR3 reads CASSQINSYEQYF. The CDR3, as DNA: TGTGCCAGCAGCCAAATAAATTCCTACGAGCAGTACTTC.

J is TRBJ2-1 and V is TRBV30; 12 bases line up with TRBD1. The CDR3 is made up of 15 amino acids. Trimming took 4 bases from V and 8 from J; bases not matched to a gene: 9. CDR1 and CDR2 from the germline V gene are GTSNPN and SVGIG (reference sequence). The CDR3 is CAWTLGQGAMDEQFF. The CDR3 nucleotides read TGTGCCTGGACCCTGGGACAGGGGGCCATGGATGAGCAGTTCTTC.